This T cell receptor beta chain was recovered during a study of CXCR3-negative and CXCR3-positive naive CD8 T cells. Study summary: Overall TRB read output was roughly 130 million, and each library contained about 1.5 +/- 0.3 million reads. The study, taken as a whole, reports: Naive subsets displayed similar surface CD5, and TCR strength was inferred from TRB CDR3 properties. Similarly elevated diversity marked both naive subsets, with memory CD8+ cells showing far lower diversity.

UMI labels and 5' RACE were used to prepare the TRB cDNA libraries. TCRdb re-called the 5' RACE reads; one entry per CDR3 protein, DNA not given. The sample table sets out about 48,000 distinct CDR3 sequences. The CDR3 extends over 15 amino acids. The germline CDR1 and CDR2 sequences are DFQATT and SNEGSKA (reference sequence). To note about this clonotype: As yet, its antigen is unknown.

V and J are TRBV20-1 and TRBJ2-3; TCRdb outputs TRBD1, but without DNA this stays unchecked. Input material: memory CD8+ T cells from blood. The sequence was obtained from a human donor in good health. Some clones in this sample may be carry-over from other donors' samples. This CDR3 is CSASILAGGPDTQYF.